These T cell receptor beta chains were read from a single sample in a study of cytomegalovirus exposure and HLA in healthy donors. The repertoire was sequenced with immunoSEQ multiplex PCR; TCRdb's copy has only in-frame clones and lacks some. The table records 95,000 to 150,000 clones, 65% to 90% of them present only once. The specimen was PBMCs. These receptors were collected from a man between 25 and 39 years old in good health and CMV-seronegative. Each CDR3 is given with its conserved first and last residue. The order of the fields is V gene, clone size, D gene, J gene, CDR3 DNA, CDR3 protein. D genes are given only for firm matches. A clone size is listed for some rows: how often the clone was seen (once, few, many), or a class if it is expanded.

v_gene: TRBV5-1; abundance: NA; d_gene: TRBD2; j_gene: TRBJ2-1; CDR3nt: TGCGCCAGCAGCTTGGGATTGACTAGCGGGGGGTACAATGAGCAGTTCTTC; CDR3aa: CASSLGLTSGGYNEQFF
v_gene: TRBV5-6; abundance: NA; d_gene: TRBD2; j_gene: TRBJ2-3; CDR3nt: TGTGCCAGCAGCCTCGGACTAGTTCCAGATACGCAGTATTTT; CDR3aa: CASSLGLVPDTQYF
v_gene: TRBV7-2; abundance: NA; d_gene: TRBD1; j_gene: TRBJ1-5; CDR3nt: TGTGCCAGCAGCTACAGGGGCAATCAGCCCCAGCATTTC; CDR3aa: CASSYRGNQPQHF
v_gene: TRBV30; abundance: NA; d_gene: NA; j_gene: TRBJ2-5; CDR3nt: TGTGCCTGGAGTCCCTCGAGGGGGGGTGAAGAGACCCAGTACTTC; CDR3aa: CAWSPSRGGEETQYF
v_gene: TRBV28; abundance: few; d_gene: TRBD2; j_gene: TRBJ2-7; CDR3nt: TGTGCCAGCAGTCACCAGCGGGGGGGAGAATTTTACGAGCAGTACTTC; CDR3aa: CASSHQRGGEFYEQYF
v_gene: TRBV10-1; abundance: NA; d_gene: TRBD1; j_gene: TRBJ2-2; CDR3nt: TGCGCCAGCAGCCCCGGGACAGCCTACACCGGGGAGCTGTTTTTT; CDR3aa: CASSPGTAYTGELFF
v_gene: TRBV2; abundance: few; d_gene: TRBD2; j_gene: TRBJ2-7; CDR3nt: TGTGCCAGCAGTGGGGGTGCGGGGACTAGAATCTACGAGCAGTACTTC; CDR3aa: CASSGGAGTRIYEQYF
v_gene: TRBV2; abundance: NA; d_gene: NA; j_gene: TRBJ1-2; CDR3nt: TGTGCCAGGATACAGGGCGGGGGGGATGGCTACACCTTC; CDR3aa: CARIQGGGDGYTF
v_gene: TRBV19; abundance: few; d_gene: TRBD1; j_gene: TRBJ1-4; CDR3nt: TGTGCCAGTAGTAAGAACGGACAGGGCGGTTTTAATGAAAAACTGTTTTTT; CDR3aa: CASSKNGQGGFNEKLFF
v_gene: TRBV5-1; abundance: once; d_gene: NA; j_gene: TRBJ2-3; CDR3nt: TGCGCCAGCAGCAGCTCAGGGGATCAGGCAGATACGCAGTATTTT; CDR3aa: CASSSSGDQADTQYF
v_gene: TRBV6-6; abundance: NA; d_gene: NA; j_gene: TRBJ2-7; CDR3nt: TGTGCCAGCAGCTATCAGGGGGGTGACGAGCAGTACTTC; CDR3aa: CASSYQGGDEQYF
v_gene: TRBV5-4; abundance: NA; d_gene: TRBD2; j_gene: TRBJ2-1; CDR3nt: TGTGCCAGCAGCTTGGCTTTTTGGGGGGGGAATGAGCAGTTCTTC; CDR3aa: CASSLAFWGGNEQFF
v_gene: TRBV7-9; abundance: NA; d_gene: NA; j_gene: TRBJ1-4; CDR3nt: TGTGCCAGCAGCTTATATGACAGATTTGGGGAAAAACTGTTTTTT; CDR3aa: CASSLYDRFGEKLFF
v_gene: TRBV28; abundance: NA; d_gene: NA; j_gene: TRBJ2-7; CDR3nt: TGTGCCAGCAGTTTATCGGAGGGGGCCGCCTACGAGCAGTACTTC; CDR3aa: CASSLSEGAAYEQYF
v_gene: TRBV27; abundance: NA; d_gene: NA; j_gene: TRBJ1-2; CDR3nt: TGTGCCAGCAGTTTACTCAGGGGTAGTGGCTACACCTTC; CDR3aa: CASSLLRGSGYTF
v_gene: TRBV28; abundance: NA; d_gene: NA; j_gene: TRBJ1-1; CDR3nt: TGTGCCAGCAACTCCAACACTGAAGCTTTCTTT; CDR3aa: CASNSNTEAFF
v_gene: TRBV5-5; abundance: NA; d_gene: NA; j_gene: TRBJ2-3; CDR3nt: TGTGCCAGCAGCTTGCAGCGGGTGAGCACAGATACGCAGTATTTT; CDR3aa: CASSLQRVSTDTQYF